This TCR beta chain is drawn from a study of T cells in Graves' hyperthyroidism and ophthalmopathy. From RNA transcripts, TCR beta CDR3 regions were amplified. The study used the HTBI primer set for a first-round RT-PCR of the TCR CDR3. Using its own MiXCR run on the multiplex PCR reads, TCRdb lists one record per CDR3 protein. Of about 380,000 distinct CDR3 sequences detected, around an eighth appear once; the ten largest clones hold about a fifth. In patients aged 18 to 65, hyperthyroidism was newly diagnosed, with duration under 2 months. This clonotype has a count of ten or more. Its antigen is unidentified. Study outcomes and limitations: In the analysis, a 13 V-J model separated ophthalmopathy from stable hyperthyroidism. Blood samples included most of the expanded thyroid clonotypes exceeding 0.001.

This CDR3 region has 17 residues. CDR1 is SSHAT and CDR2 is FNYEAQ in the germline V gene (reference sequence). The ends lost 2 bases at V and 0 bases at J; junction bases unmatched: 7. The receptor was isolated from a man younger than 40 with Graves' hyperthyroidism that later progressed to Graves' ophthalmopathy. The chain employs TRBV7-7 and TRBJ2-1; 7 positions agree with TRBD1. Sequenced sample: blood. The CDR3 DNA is TGTGCCAGCAGCTTAAAGCCTCCAGGGGGCTCCTACAATGAGCAGTTCTTC. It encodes CASSLKPPGGSYNEQFF. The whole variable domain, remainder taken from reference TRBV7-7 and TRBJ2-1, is GAGVSQSPRYKVTKRGQDVTLRCDPISSHATLYWYQQALGQGPEFLTYFNYEAQPDKSGLPSDRFSAERPEGSISTLTIQRTEQRDSAMYRCASSLKPPGGSYNEQFFGPGTRLTVL.